Presented here are 3 T cell receptor beta chains from one specimen sequenced in a study of blood T cell repertoires in COVID-19. The repertoire was sequenced with immunoSEQ multiplex PCR; TCRdb's copy has only in-frame clones and lacks some. The data show around 700,000 clones, 80% to 90% seen once. Sequencing was carried out using peripheral blood. The origin of the receptors is a young woman with acute or convalescent COVID-19.

In nucleotides, the CDR3 is TGTGCCACCAGTGATTCCGACGGGGATGAGCAGTTCTTC. Translation gives CATSDSDGDEQFF. V and J are TRBV24-1 and TRBJ2-1, with TRBD2 as a possible D gene (5 bases). Per germline, CDR1 KGHDR and CDR2 SFDVKD. The CDR3 extends over 13 amino acids. Trimming left V 2 bases short and J 8 bases short, with 9 bases between.

A remark on this clone: The same CDR3 arises from other DNA sequences in this sample as well. V is TRBV6-5 and J is TRBJ2-5, with D unresolved. Germline assignment: CDR1 MNHEY and CDR2 SVGAGI. Trimming cost V 7 bases and J 3 bases, with 6 bases left between them. There are 11 residues in the CDR3. CDR3 coding DNA: TGTGCCAGCACAAGAGAAGAGACCCAGTACTTC. Its protein is CASTREETQYF.

The chain employs TRBV9 and TRBJ1-2, with 8 bases identical to TRBD1. This CDR3 spans 15 amino acids. Germline lookup yields CDR1 SGDLS and CDR2 YYNGEE. Losses at the gene ends were 4 bases for V and 3 bases for J; bases not matched to a gene: 8. CDR3 amino acids: CASSLSRGRDYGYTF. The CDR3, as DNA: TGTGCCAGCAGCTTGTCCAGGGGGCGCGACTATGGCTACACCTTC.